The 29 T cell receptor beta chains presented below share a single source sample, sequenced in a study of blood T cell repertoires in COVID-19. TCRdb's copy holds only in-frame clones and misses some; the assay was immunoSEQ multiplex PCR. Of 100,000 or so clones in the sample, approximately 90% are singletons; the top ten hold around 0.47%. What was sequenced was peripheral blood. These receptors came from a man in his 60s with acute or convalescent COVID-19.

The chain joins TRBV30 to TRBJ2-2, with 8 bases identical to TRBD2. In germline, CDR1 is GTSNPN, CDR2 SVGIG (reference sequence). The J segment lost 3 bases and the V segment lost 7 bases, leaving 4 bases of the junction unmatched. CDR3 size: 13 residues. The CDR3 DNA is TGTGCCTCAAAGCGGGAGCACACCGGGGAGCTGTTTTTT. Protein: CASKREHTGELFF.

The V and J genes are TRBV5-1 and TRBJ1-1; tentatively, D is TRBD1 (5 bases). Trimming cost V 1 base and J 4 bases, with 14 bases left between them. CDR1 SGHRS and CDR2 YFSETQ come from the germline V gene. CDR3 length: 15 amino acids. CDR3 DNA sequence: TGCGCCAGCAGCTTGCGTCAGGTTAGGGGCACTGAAGCTTTCTTT. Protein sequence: CASSLRQVRGTEAFF.

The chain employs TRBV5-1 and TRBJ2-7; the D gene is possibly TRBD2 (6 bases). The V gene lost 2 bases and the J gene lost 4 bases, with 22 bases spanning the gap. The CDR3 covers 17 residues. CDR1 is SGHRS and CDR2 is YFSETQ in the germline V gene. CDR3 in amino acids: CASSFGDVGRTLYEQYF. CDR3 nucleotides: TGCGCCAGCAGCTTTGGGGATGTCGGGAGAACACTTTACGAGCAGTACTTC.

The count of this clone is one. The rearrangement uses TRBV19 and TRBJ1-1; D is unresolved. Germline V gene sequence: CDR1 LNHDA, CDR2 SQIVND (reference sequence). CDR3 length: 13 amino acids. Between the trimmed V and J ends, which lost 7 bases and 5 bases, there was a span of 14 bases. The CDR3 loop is CASKSLSGTEAFF. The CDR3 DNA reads TGTGCCAGTAAATCACTCTCGGGGACTGAAGCTTTCTTT.

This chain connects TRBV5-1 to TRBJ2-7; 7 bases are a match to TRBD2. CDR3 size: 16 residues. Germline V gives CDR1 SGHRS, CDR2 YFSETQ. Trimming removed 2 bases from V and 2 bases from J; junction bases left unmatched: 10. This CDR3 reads CASSFDRPGRAYEQYF. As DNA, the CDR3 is TGCGCCAGCAGCTTCGACCGTCCAGGGAGGGCCTACGAGCAGTACTTC. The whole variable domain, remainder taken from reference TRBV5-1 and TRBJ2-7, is KAGVTQTPRYLIKTRGQQVTLSCSPISGHRSVSWYQQTPGQGLQFLFEYFSETQRNKGNFPGRFSGRQFSNSRSEMNVSTLELGDSALYLCASSFDRPGRAYEQYFGPGTRLTVT.

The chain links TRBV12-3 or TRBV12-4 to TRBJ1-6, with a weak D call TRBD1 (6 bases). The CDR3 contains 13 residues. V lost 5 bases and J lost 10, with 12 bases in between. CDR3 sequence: CASSPTGMSPLHF. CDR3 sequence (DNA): TGTGCCAGCAGTCCAACAGGGATGTCACCCCTCCACTTT.

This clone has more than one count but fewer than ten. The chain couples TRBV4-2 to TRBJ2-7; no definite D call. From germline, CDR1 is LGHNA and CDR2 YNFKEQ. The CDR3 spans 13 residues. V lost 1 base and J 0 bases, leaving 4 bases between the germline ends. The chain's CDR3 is CASSQVVSYEQYF. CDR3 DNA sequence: TGTGCCAGCAGCCAAGTAGTCTCCTACGAGCAGTACTTC.

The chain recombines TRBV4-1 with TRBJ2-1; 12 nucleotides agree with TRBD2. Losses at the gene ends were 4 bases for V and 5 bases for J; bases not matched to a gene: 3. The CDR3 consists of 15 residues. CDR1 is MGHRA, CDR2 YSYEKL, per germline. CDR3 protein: CASSLTSGGNNEQFF. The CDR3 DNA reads TGCGCCAGCAGCCTGACTAGCGGGGGAAACAATGAGCAGTTCTTC.

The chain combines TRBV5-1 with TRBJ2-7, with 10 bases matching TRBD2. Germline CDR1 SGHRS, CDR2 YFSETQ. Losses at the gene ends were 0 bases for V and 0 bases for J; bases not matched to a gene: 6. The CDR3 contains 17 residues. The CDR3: CASSLGVAGGVSYEQYF. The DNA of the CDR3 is TGCGCCAGCAGCTTGGGAGTAGCGGGGGGTGTCTCCTACGAGCAGTACTTC.

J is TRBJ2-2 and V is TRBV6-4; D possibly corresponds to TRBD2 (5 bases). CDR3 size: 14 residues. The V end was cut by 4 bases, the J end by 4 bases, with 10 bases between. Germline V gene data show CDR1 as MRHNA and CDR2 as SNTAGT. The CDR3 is CASSALVFTGELFF. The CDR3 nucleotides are TGTGCCAGCAGTGCACTAGTTTTCACCGGGGAGCTGTTTTTT.

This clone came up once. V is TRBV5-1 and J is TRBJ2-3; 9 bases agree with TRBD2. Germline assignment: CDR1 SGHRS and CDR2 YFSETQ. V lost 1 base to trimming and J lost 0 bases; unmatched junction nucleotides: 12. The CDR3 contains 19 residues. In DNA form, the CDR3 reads TGCGCCAGCAGCTTGTGGATTAAGACTAGCGGCTCTAGCACAGATACGCAGTATTTT. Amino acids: CASSLWIKTSGSSTDTQYF.

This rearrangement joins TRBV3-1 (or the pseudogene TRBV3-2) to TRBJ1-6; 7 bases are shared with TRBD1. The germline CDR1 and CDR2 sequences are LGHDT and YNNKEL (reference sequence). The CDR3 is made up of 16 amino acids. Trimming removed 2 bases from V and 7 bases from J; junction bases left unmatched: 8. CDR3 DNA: TGTGCCAGCAGCCAAATGCTGGGACAGCCAAATTCACCCCTCCACTTT. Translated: CASSQMLGQPNSPLHF.

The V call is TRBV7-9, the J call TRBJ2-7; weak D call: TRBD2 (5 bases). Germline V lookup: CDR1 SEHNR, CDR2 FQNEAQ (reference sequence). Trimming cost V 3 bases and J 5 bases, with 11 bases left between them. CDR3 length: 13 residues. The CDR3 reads CASSFSFGDEQYF. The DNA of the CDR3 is TGTGCCAGCAGCTTCTCGTTCGGGGACGAGCAGTACTTC.

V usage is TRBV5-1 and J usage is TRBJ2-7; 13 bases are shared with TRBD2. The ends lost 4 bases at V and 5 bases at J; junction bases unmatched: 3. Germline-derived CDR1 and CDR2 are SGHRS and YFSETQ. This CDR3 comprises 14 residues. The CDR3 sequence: CASSPGTSGNEQYF. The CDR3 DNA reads TGCGCCAGCAGCCCCGGGACTAGCGGGAACGAGCAGTACTTC.

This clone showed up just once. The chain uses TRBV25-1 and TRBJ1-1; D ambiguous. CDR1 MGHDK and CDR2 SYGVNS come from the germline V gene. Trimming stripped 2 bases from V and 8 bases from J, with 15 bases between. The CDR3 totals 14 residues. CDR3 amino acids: CASSELGKGGEAFF. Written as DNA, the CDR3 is TGTGCCAGCAGTGAACTCGGGAAGGGCGGAGAAGCTTTCTTT. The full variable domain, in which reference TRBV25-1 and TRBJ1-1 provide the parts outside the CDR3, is EADIYQTPRYLVIGTGKKITLECSQTMGHDKMYWYQQDPGMELHLIHYSYGVNSTEKGDLSSESTVSRIRTEHFPLTLESARPSHTSQYLCASSELGKGGEAFFGQGTRLTVV.

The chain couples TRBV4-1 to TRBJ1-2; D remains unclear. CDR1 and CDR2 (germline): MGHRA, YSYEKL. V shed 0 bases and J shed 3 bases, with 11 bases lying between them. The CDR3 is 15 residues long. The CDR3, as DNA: TGCGCCAGCAGCCAAGATACTCCGGGGTACTATGGCTACACCTTC. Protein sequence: CASSQDTPGYYGYTF.

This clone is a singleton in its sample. CDR3 nucleotide sequence: TGTGCCAGCAGCCTTGGGGGGGCCGGAGAGACCCAGTACTTC. Translated, it gives CASSLGGAGETQYF. The chain has TRBV9 and TRBJ2-5, with a weak D call TRBD2 (7 bases). This CDR3 is 14 amino acids long. Germline V gene data show CDR1 as SGDLS and CDR2 as YYNGEE. Trimming pared 4 bases from V and 4 bases from J, leaving 14 bases between. Filled out from reference TRBV9 and TRBJ2-5, the complete variable domain reads DSGVTQTPKHLITATGQRVTLRCSPRSGDLSVYWYQQSLDQGLQFLIQYYNGEERAKGNILERFSAQQFPDLHSELNLSSLELGDSALYFCASSLGGAGETQYFGPGTRLLVL.

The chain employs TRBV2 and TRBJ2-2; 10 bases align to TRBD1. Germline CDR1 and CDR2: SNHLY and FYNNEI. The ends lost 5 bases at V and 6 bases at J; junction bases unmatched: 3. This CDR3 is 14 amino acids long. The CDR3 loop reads CASSWTGGSGELFF. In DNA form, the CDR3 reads TGTGCCAGCAGTTGGACAGGGGGTTCCGGGGAGCTGTTTTTT. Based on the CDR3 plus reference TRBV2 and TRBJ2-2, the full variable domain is EPEVTQTPSHQVTQMGQEVILRCVPISNHLYFYWYRQILGQKVEFLVSFYNNEISEKSEIFDDQFSVERPDGSNFTLKIRSTKLEDSAMYFCASSWTGGSGELFFGEGSRLTVL.

The DNA of the CDR3 is TGCGCCAGCAGTATGAGCGGGAGTGGTACAGATACGCAGTATTTT. Its protein is CASSMSGSGTDTQYF. This chain joins TRBV10-2 and TRBJ2-3, with TRBD2 matching 8 bases. V dropped 5 bases and J dropped 3; count of bases not matched to a gene: 7. The germline CDR1 and CDR2 sequences are WSHSY and SAAADI. CDR3 length: 15 amino acids.

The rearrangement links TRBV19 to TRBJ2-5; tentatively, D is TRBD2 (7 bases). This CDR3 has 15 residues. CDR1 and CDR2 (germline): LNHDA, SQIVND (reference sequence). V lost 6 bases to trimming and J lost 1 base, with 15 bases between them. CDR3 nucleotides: TGTGCCAGTAGAAGGGGGGGCGAACCCCAAGAGACCCAGTACTTC. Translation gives CASRRGGEPQETQYF.

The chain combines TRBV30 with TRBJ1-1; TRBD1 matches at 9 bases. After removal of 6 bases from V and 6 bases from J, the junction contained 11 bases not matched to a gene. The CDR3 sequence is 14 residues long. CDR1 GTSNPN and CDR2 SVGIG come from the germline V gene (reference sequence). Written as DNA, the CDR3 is TGTGCCTGTTCACCACAGGGGGCAAGCTCTGAAGCTTTCTTT. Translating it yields CACSPQGASSEAFF.

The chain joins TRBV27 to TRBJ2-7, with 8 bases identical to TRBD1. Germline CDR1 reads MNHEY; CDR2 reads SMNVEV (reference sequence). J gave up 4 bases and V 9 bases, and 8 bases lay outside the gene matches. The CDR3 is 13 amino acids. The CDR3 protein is CASKGQGRYEQYF. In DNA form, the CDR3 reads TGTGCCAGTAAAGGACAGGGAAGGTACGAGCAGTACTTC.

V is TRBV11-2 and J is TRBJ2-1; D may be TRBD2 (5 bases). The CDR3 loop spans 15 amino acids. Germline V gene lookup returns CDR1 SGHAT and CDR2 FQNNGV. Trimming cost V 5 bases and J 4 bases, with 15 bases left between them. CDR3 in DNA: TGTGCCAGCAGCCCAAGCAGGTCGGGATACAATGAGCAGTTCTTC. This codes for CASSPSRSGYNEQFF.

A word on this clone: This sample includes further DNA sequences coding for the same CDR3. CDR3 loop: CASTPGGNQPQHF. CDR3 nucleotides: TGTGCCAGCACCCCGGGAGGGAATCAGCCCCAGCATTTT. The chain uses TRBV12-3 or TRBV12-4 and TRBJ1-5; D gene ambiguous. V gave up 7 bases and J gave up 4 bases, with 11 bases separating them. This CDR3 comprises 13 residues.

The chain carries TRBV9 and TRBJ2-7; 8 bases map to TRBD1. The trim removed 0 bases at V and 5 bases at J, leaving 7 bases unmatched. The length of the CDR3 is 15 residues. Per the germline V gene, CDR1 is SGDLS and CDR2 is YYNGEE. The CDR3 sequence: CASSVGGTGRHEQYF. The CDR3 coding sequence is TGTGCCAGCAGCGTAGGAGGGACAGGACGGCACGAGCAGTACTTC.

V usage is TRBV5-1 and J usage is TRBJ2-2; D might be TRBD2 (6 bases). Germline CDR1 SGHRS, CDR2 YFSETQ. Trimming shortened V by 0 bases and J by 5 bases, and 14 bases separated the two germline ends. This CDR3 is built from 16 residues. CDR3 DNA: TGCGCCAGCAGCTTGGTAGGAGGGATTAGTACCGGGGAGCTGTTTTTT. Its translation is CASSLVGGISTGELFF. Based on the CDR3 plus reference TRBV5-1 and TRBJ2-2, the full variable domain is KAGVTQTPRYLIKTRGQQVTLSCSPISGHRSVSWYQQTPGQGLQFLFEYFSETQRNKGNFPGRFSGRQFSNSRSEMNVSTLELGDSALYLCASSLVGGISTGELFFGEGSRLTVL.

The CDR3 coding sequence is TGTGCCAGCAGTGAAGGGCACTCTGGAAACACCATATATTTT. The encoded protein is CASSEGHSGNTIYF. V is TRBV6-1 and J is TRBJ1-3; no reliable D call. Trimming took off 1 base at V and 0 bases at J, with 4 bases between the two ends. From germline, CDR1 is MNHNS and CDR2 SASEGT. The CDR3 is 14 residues long.

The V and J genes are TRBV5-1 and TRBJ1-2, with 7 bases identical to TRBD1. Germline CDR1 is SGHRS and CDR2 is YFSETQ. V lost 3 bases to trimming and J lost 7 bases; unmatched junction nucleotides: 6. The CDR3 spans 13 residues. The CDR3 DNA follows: TGCGCCAGCAGCTCCGACAGGGTTCCTGGCTACACCTTC. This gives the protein CASSSDRVPGYTF.

CDR3 protein: CASSHSGANTGELFF. The CDR3 bases are TGTGCCAGCAGCCATAGCGGGGCGAACACCGGGGAGCTGTTTTTT. The chain links TRBV6-5 to TRBJ2-2; 8 nucleotides line up with TRBD2. Trimming at V came to 6 bases and at J to 0 bases, leaving 3 bases not matched to a gene. There are 15 residues in the CDR3. CDR1 is MNHEY and CDR2 is SVGAGI in the germline V gene.